Below, 4 T cell receptor beta chains from the same sample are listed, as sequenced in a study of blood T cell repertoires in COVID-19. Clones were read by immunoSEQ multiplex PCR, and TCRdb kept only the in-frame ones, dropping some. Among roughly 130,000 clones listed, around four fifths were seen once. Sequenced material: peripheral blood. All receptors come from a man aged 55 to 69 with active or convalescent COVID-19.

The sample holds many counts of this clone. The rearrangement uses TRBV29-1 and TRBJ2-7; 8 positions match TRBD2. There are 13 residues in the CDR3. V shed 5 bases and J 1 base; nucleotides not matched to a gene: 4. Looked up from germline, CDR1 is SQVTM and CDR2 is ANQGSEA. CDR3 sequence: CSVRAGESYEQYF. CDR3 coding DNA: TGCAGCGTTAGAGCGGGAGAGTCCTACGAGCAGTACTTC.

The genes are TRBV19 and TRBJ1-2, with D unclear. This CDR3 is 14 amino acids long. The V end was cut by 6 bases, the J end by 4 bases, with 15 bases between. CDR1 and CDR2 from the germline V gene are LNHDA and SQIVND (reference sequence). The CDR3 is CASRSGQETYGYTF. The CDR3 DNA reads TGTGCCAGTAGGAGCGGTCAGGAGACCTATGGCTACACCTTC.

The CDR3 is CASSSRHVSGNTIYF. CDR3 coding DNA: TGTGCCAGCAGTTCCAGACATGTCTCTGGAAACACCATATATTTT. V usage is TRBV27 and J usage is TRBJ1-3; D remains unclear. Deletions cut 4 bases from V and 0 bases from J, with 10 bases between. Germline V gene data show CDR1 as MNHEY and CDR2 as SMNVEV (reference sequence). The CDR3 has 15 residues.

The chain carries TRBV11-3 and TRBJ2-3; D is perhaps TRBD2 (7 bases). V lost 3 bases, J lost 8 bases, and 18 bases lay in between. The V gene's germline CDR1 is SGHNT and CDR2 YENEEA. The CDR3 sequence is 15 residues long. The chain's CDR3 is CASSLAGRGAATQYF. The CDR3 DNA reads TGTGCCAGCAGCTTGGCGGGCCGGGGGGCCGCTACGCAGTATTTT.